Following are 10 T cell receptor beta chains from one sample sequenced in a study of blood T cell repertoires in COVID-19. Method: immunoSEQ multiplex PCR; TCRdb's copy keeps in-frame clones and lacks some. The sample records about 260,000 clones, about 89% being singletons. Material: peripheral blood. All receptors come from a middle-aged woman who had recovered from COVID-19.

This chain connects TRBV9 to TRBJ2-7; 8 bases match TRBD1. Germline CDR1 SGDLS, CDR2 YYNGEE. Losses at the gene ends were 4 bases for V and 2 bases for J; bases not matched to a gene: 5. CDR3 length: 14 residues. The CDR3 DNA is TGTGCCAGCAGCCCCGAGACAGGGGCCTACGAGCAGTACTTC. It encodes CASSPETGAYEQYF.

The chain carries TRBV5-1 and TRBJ1-2; TRBD1 aligns across 7 bases. With V trimmed by 4 bases and J by 6 bases, 9 bases remained unmatched. CDR1 is SGHRS, CDR2 YFSETQ, per germline. The CDR3 loop spans 14 amino acids. The CDR3 loop is CASSPGTVLNGYTF. The CDR3 DNA is TGCGCCAGCAGCCCGGGGACAGTTCTAAATGGCTACACCTTC.

This chain uses TRBV6-6 with TRBJ2-3; a weak D match, TRBD2 (5 bases). V was cut by 7 bases and J by 2 bases, with 13 bases left in between. The CDR3 totals 14 residues. Germline V gives CDR1 MNHNY, CDR2 SVGAGI (reference sequence). CDR3 bases: TGTGCCAGCACTCAGGACTTTATCACAGATACGCAGTATTTT. It is translated as CASTQDFITDTQYF.

This sequence joins TRBV5-6 and TRBJ1-2, with D possibly being TRBD1 (6 bases). Deletions cut 1 base from V and 4 bases from J, with 8 bases between. Per germline, CDR1 SGHDT and CDR2 YYEEEE. CDR3 length equals 13 residues. The CDR3 DNA follows: TGTGCCAGCAGCTTGTGGACAGCCTATGGCTACACCTTC. Encoded protein: CASSLWTAYGYTF.

The rearrangement uses TRBV5-5 and TRBJ1-4; 9 bases map to TRBD1. V gave up 4 bases and J gave up 2 bases; unmatched junction bases: 9. The CDR3 length is 17 residues. CDR1 is SGHKS and CDR2 is YYEKEE in the germline V gene (reference sequence). CDR3 nucleotide sequence: TGTGCCAGCAGCGGCCCAGGACAGGGGCCCACTAATGAAAAACTGTTTTTT. This gives the protein CASSGPGQGPTNEKLFF.

The chain joins TRBV5-1 to TRBJ2-7; tentative D call: TRBD2 (7 bases). The germline gives CDR1 SGHRS, CDR2 YFSETQ. This CDR3 comprises 17 residues. Trimming stripped 2 bases from V and 1 base from J, with 19 bases between. For the CDR3, the DNA is TGCGCCAGCAGCTTCATTGTTGGGGGGGCTGGGTCCTACGAGCAGTACTTC. Translation gives CASSFIVGGAGSYEQYF.

This clone was found a few times. V and J are TRBV20-1 and TRBJ2-2; 8 bases are shared with TRBD1. V dropped 3 bases and J dropped 3; count of bases not matched to a gene: 6. The CDR3 runs to 15 residues. Looked up from germline, CDR1 is DFQATT and CDR2 is SNEGSKA (reference sequence). The DNA of the CDR3 is TGCAGTGCTAGTCCCAGGGGGCGTTACACCGGGGAGCTGTTTTTT. It encodes CSASPRGRYTGELFF.

J is TRBJ2-6 and V is TRBV6-4; perhaps TRBD1 as D (8 bases). Trimming shortened V by 6 bases and J by 0 bases, and 18 bases separated the two germline ends. The CDR3 length is 18 residues. Looked up from germline, CDR1 is MRHNA and CDR2 is SNTAGT. The chain's CDR3 is CASSPATGDYSGANVLTF. In nucleotides, the CDR3 is TGTGCCAGCAGCCCCGCGACAGGGGACTACTCTGGGGCCAACGTCCTGACTTTC.

CDR3 sequence: CASSFGWGYTF. CDR3 sequence (DNA): TGTGCCAGCAGCTTCGGTTGGGGCTACACCTTC. V is TRBV5-6 and J is TRBJ1-2; D uncertain. Trimming took off 2 bases at V and 8 bases at J, with 7 bases between the two ends. This CDR3 region has 11 residues. Germline V gene lookup returns CDR1 SGHDT and CDR2 YYEEEE.

The CDR3 nucleotides are TGCGCCAGCAGCCAAGATTTTTTGAGCGGAAGGGGGTTTCGGGCCCTCCACTTT. Its translation: CASSQDFLSGRGFRALHF. V and J are TRBV4-3 and TRBJ1-6, with D maybe TRBD1 (6 bases). CDR1 and CDR2 (germline): LGHNA, YSLEER. Trimming took 0 bases from V and 14 from J, leaving 26 bases between them. The CDR3 is 18 amino acids.